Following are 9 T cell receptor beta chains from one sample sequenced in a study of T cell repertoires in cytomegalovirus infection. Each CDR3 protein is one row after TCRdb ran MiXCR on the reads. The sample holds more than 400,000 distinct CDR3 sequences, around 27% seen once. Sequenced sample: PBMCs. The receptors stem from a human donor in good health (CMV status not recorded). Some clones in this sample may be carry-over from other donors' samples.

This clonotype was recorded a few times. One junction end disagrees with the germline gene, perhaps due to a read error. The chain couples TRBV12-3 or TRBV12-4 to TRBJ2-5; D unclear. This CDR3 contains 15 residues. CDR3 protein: CATSLRGATQETQYF. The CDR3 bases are TGTGCCACCAGTTTACGTGGAGCCACCCAAGAGACCCAGTACTTC.

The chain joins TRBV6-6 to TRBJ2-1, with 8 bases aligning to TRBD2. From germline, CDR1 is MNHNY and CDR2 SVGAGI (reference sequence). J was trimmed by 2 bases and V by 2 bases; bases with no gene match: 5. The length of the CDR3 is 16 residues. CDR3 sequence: CASSYVAGGTYNEQFF. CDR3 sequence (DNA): TGTGCCAGCAGTTACGTGGCGGGAGGTACCTACAATGAGCAGTTCTTC.

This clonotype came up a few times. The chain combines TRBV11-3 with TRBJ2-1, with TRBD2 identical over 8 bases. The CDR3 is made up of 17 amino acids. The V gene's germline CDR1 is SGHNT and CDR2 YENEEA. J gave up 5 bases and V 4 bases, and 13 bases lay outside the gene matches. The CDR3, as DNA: TGTGCCAGCAGCTCAGCGGGAGAGGGGAGCCCAGACAATGAGCAGTTCTTC. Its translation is CASSSAGEGSPDNEQFF.

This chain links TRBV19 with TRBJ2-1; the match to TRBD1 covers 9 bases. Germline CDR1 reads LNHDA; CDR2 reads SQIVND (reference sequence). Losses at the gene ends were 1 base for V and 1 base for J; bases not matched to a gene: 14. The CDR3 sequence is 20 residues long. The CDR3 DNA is TGTGCCAGTAGTATAGCCCGGACAGGGGTTGCGCGGGGATCCTACAATGAGCAGTTCTTC. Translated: CASSIARTGVARGSYNEQFF.

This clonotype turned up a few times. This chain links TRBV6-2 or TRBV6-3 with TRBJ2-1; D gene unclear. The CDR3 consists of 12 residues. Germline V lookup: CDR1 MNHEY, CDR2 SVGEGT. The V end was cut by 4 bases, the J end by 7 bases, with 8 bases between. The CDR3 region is CASSSRWNEQFF. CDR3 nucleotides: TGTGCCAGCAGTTCTCGGTGGAATGAGCAGTTCTTC.

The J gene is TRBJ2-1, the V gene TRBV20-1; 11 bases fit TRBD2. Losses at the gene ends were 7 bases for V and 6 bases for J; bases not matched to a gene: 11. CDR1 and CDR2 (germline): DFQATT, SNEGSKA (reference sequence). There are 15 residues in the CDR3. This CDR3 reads CSVGQTSGNVNEQFF. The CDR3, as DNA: TGCAGTGTGGGTCAGACTAGCGGGAATGTCAATGAGCAGTTCTTC.

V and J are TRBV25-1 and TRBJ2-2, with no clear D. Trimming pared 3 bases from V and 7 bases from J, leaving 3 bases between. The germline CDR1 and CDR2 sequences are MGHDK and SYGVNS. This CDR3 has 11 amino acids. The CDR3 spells CASSEIGELFF. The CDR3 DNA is TGTGCCAGCAGTGAGATCGGGGAGCTGTTTTTT.

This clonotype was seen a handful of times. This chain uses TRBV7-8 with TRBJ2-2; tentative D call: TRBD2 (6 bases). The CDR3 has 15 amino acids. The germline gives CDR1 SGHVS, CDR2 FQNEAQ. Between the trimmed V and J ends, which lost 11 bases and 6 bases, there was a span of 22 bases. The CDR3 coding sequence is TGTGCCGTAGGGGATAATCGGAGGGCGGCCGGGGAGCTGTTTTTT. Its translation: CAVGDNRRAAGELFF.

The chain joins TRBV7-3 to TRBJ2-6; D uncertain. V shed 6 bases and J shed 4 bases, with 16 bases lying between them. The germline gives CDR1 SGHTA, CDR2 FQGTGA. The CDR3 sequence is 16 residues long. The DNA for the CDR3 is TGTGCCAGCAGTCCGGGCCCGGCTTCGGGGGCCAACGTCCTGACTTTC. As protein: CASSPGPASGANVLTF.